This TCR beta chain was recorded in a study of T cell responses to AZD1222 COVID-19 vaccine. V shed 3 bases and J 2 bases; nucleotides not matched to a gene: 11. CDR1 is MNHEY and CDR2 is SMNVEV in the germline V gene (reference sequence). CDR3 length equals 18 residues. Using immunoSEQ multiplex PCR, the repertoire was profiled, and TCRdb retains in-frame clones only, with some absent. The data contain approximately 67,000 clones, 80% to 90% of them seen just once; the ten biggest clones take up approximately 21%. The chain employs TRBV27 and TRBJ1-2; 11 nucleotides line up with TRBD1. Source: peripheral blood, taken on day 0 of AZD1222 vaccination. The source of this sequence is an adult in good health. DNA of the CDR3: TGTGCCAGCAGTTTCACCACCGGGACAGGGGGTTGGAACTATGGCTACACCTTC. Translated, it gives CASSFTTGTGGWNYGYTF.